Listed below are T cell receptor beta chains from one sample, sequenced in a study of T cell responses to AZD1222 COVID-19 vaccine. Sequencing used immunoSEQ multiplex PCR; TCRdb keeps in-frame clones, though not all of them. Of about 110,000 clones listed, about 95% are singletons. The material sequenced was peripheral blood, taken 28 days after the second AZD1222 dose. The source of these receptors is an adult who received the AZD1222 COVID-19 vaccine. CDR3s include the opening cysteine and the closing phenylalanine or tryptophan. D genes are given only for firm matches. Not every row has a clone size; where given, it reads once, few, many or a size class.

V: TRBV7-9
D: TRBD1
J: TRBJ1-1
size: .
DNA: TGTGCCAGCACCTCCAGGGGGGACACTGAAGCTTTCTTT
CDR3: CASTSRGDTEAFF

V: TRBV11-2
D: .
J: TRBJ2-7
size: .
DNA: TGTGCCAGCACCCTCGACCTAAGGGGCAGGACCTACGAGCAGTACTTC
CDR3: CASTLDLRGRTYEQYF

V: TRBV6-5
D: TRBD1
J: TRBJ1-2
size: .
DNA: TGTGCCAGCAGTTACCCTCAAGGACAGGGGGGCTATGGCTACACCTTC
CDR3: CASSYPQGQGGYGYTF

V: TRBV6-5
D: .
J: TRBJ2-1
size: .
DNA: TGTGCCAGCAGTCCCTCTTTAATCGTGGGTGAGCAGTTCTTC
CDR3: CASSPSLIVGEQFF

V: TRBV29-1
D: TRBD1
J: TRBJ2-7
size: .
DNA: TGCAGCGCCGGACAGGGGCCCTCCTACGAGCAGTACTTC
CDR3: CSAGQGPSYEQYF

V: TRBV4-2
D: .
J: TRBJ2-1
size: .
DNA: TGTGCCAGCAGCCAAGATCTAGAGGTTGAGCAGTTCTTC
CDR3: CASSQDLEVEQFF

V: TRBV7-2
D: .
J: TRBJ2-2
size: .
DNA: TGTGCCAGCAGCTTAGATACTAGACCTAGCGATGAGAACACCGGGGAGCTGTTTTTT
CDR3: CASSLDTRPSDENTGELFF

V: TRBV2
D: .
J: TRBJ1-2
size: .
DNA: TGTGCCAGCAGGGGAGGTTCCTCGGGGGGCTACACCTTC
CDR3: CASRGGSSGGYTF

V: TRBV7-9
D: .
J: TRBJ2-7
size: few
DNA: TGTGCCAGCAGCTTTGGGGACAAGTCCTACGAGCAGTACTTC
CDR3: CASSFGDKSYEQYF

V: TRBV7-8
D: TRBD2
J: TRBJ2-5
size: .
DNA: TGTGCCAGCAGCTTAGTCGCGGGGGGAGGGGAGACCCAGTACTTC
CDR3: CASSLVAGGGETQYF

V: TRBV28
D: TRBD2
J: TRBJ2-7
size: .
DNA: TGTGCCAGCAGTTTACCCGGGACTAGCGGGCTTCTGCCTCATGGGCAGTACTTC
CDR3: CASSLPGTSGLLPHGQYF

V: TRBV27
D: .
J: TRBJ1-1
size: once
DNA: TGTGCCAGCAGTTTATCCTTTACAGGGTTGGCTGAAGCTTTCTTT
CDR3: CASSLSFTGLAEAFF

V: TRBV5-6
D: TRBD1
J: TRBJ2-7
size: .
DNA: TGTGCCAGCAGCTTGGGCTGGACAGGGGGTCGCGAGCAGTACTTC
CDR3: CASSLGWTGGREQYF

V: TRBV3-1/TRBV3-2
D: .
J: TRBJ1-2
size: .
DNA: TGTGCCAGCAGCCAAGGGACAGTCCTTTATGGCTACACCTTC
CDR3: CASSQGTVLYGYTF

V: TRBV5-1
D: .
J: TRBJ1-4
size: .
DNA: TGCGCCAGCAGCTTGGAGTACGGGGCAACTAATGAAAAACTGTTTTTT
CDR3: CASSLEYGATNEKLFF

V: TRBV2
D: .
J: TRBJ2-1
size: .
DNA: TGTGCCAGCAGTGATTTCGGCTCTAGGACTGAGCAGTTCTTC
CDR3: CASSDFGSRTEQFF

V: TRBV11-2
D: .
J: TRBJ2-7
size: .
DNA: TGTGCCAGCAGCTTTTCTATGGGCGCCTACGAGCAGTACTTC
CDR3: CASSFSMGAYEQYF

V: TRBV12-3/TRBV12-4
D: .
J: TRBJ1-5
size: .
DNA: TGTGCCAGCGTTCGGGACACCGATCAGCCCCAGCATTTT
CDR3: CASVRDTDQPQHF

V: TRBV12-3/TRBV12-4
D: TRBD1
J: TRBJ1-5
size: .
DNA: TGTGCCAGCAGCCCGACAGGGACTCAGCCCCAGCATTTT
CDR3: CASSPTGTQPQHF

V: TRBV10-3
D: .
J: TRBJ1-2
size: .
DNA: TGTGCCATCAGTGCCAACCCCCAGAGTGGGGATGGCTACACCTTC
CDR3: CAISANPQSGDGYTF

V: TRBV28
D: .
J: TRBJ1-5
size: .
DNA: TGTGCCACCACCGGCGGGGCTTACAATCAGCCCCAGCATTTT
CDR3: CATTGGAYNQPQHF

V: TRBV5-1
D: .
J: TRBJ2-7
size: .
DNA: TGCGCCAGCAGCTTGGGGGACGGATCCTACGAGCAGTACTTC
CDR3: CASSLGDGSYEQYF

V: TRBV6-6
D: .
J: TRBJ2-7
size: .
DNA: TGTGCCAGCAGTTACGGGGGATCCACCTACGAGCAGTACTTC
CDR3: CASSYGGSTYEQYF

V: TRBV3-1/TRBV3-2
D: .
J: TRBJ1-1
size: .
DNA: TGTGCCAGCAGCCATTACGGACAGACGACAACTGAAGCTTTCTTT
CDR3: CASSHYGQTTTEAFF

V: TRBV7-8
D: .
J: TRBJ2-7
size: .
DNA: TGTGCCAGCAGCTTACGATGGGAAAGGGCCTCCGAGCAGTACTTC
CDR3: CASSLRWERASEQYF

V: TRBV29-1
D: .
J: TRBJ2-2
size: once
DNA: TGCAGCGTTGGAGGACCCCTAGGGGAGCTGTTTTTT
CDR3: CSVGGPLGELFF

V: TRBV7-2
D: TRBD1
J: TRBJ1-2
size: .
DNA: TGTGCCAGCAGCGAACTGCAGGGGGCCATACCCTACACCTTC
CDR3: CASSELQGAIPYTF

V: TRBV6-1
D: TRBD2
J: TRBJ2-1
size: .
DNA: TGTGCCAGCAGTGAAGGGAGCGGGAGGGCGAGAGGTGAGCAGTTCTTC
CDR3: CASSEGSGRARGEQFF

V: TRBV19
D: .
J: TRBJ1-3
size: .
DNA: TGTGCCACCGGTGGGGCTGGAAACACCATATATTTT
CDR3: CATGGAGNTIYF

V: TRBV12-5
D: TRBD2
J: TRBJ2-1
size: .
DNA: TGTGCTAGTGGTTTTACCCTACTAGCGGGAGGAGTATACAATGAGCAGTTCTTC
CDR3: CASGFTLLAGGVYNEQFF

V: TRBV6-1
D: .
J: TRBJ2-2
size: .
DNA: TGTGCCAGCAGTGAGGGTAGGGGAGTCGTGGGGGAGCTGTTTTTT
CDR3: CASSEGRGVVGELFF

V: TRBV5-1
D: .
J: TRBJ2-7
size: .
DNA: TGCGCCAGCAGCCCGCAACAGGGTATCGACGAGCAGTACTTC
CDR3: CASSPQQGIDEQYF

V: TRBV19
D: .
J: TRBJ1-1
size: .
DNA: TGTGCCAGTAGATGGGGCACAGGGCAGCTTGAAGCTTTCTTT
CDR3: CASRWGTGQLEAFF

V: TRBV7-9
D: .
J: TRBJ1-1
size: .
DNA: TGTGCCAGCAGCTTAGGTCAGGATTTGAACACTGAAGCTTTCTTT
CDR3: CASSLGQDLNTEAFF

V: TRBV5-1
D: .
J: TRBJ2-1
size: .
DNA: TGCGCCAGCACTGGGGGCTCCTACAATGAGCAGTTCTTC
CDR3: CASTGGSYNEQFF

V: TRBV15
D: .
J: TRBJ1-1
size: once
DNA: TGTGCCACCAGCAGAGAGAGAGGCACTGAAGCTTTCTTT
CDR3: CATSRERGTEAFF

V: TRBV29-1
D: .
J: TRBJ1-1
size: .
DNA: TGCAGCGTTGGGGGTTCGGGAGGATCTGAAGCTTTCTTT
CDR3: CSVGGSGGSEAFF

V: TRBV3-1/TRBV3-2
D: .
J: TRBJ2-4
size: .
DNA: TGTGCCAGCGATGAAGGGGGGCGGGCCAAAAACATTCAGTACTTC
CDR3: CASDEGGRAKNIQYF

V: TRBV6-5
D: TRBD1
J: TRBJ2-5
size: .
DNA: TGTGCCGGCCAAACAGGGGACCAAGAGACCCAGTACTTC
CDR3: CAGQTGDQETQYF

V: TRBV28
D: .
J: TRBJ1-1
size: .
DNA: TGTGCCAGCAGTTTCGTCAAACAGGGTAACACTGAAGCTTTCTTT
CDR3: CASSFVKQGNTEAFF

V: TRBV11-2
D: .
J: TRBJ2-7
size: .
DNA: TGTGCCAGCAGCTTAGTGGCGGGGGCCCCCGAGCAGTACTTC
CDR3: CASSLVAGAPEQYF

V: TRBV18
D: .
J: TRBJ2-7
size: .
DNA: TGTGCCAGCTCACCGGTGACAGGGCGGGGCGAGCAGTACTTC
CDR3: CASSPVTGRGEQYF

V: TRBV7-2
D: .
J: TRBJ1-3
size: once
DNA: TGTGCCAGCAGCTTAGGAAGGGTGAACACCATATATTTT
CDR3: CASSLGRVNTIYF

V: TRBV19
D: .
J: TRBJ1-1
size: .
DNA: TGTGCCAGTAGTATCCTTTTGGGGGTTTTCACTGAAGCTTTCTTT
CDR3: CASSILLGVFTEAFF

V: TRBV6-5
D: TRBD1
J: TRBJ1-5
size: .
DNA: TGTGCCAGCATCTCTTACAGGGGGCAAAGGCAGCCCCAGCATTTT
CDR3: CASISYRGQRQPQHF

V: TRBV4-1
D: .
J: TRBJ2-7
size: few
DNA: TGCGCCAGCAGCCCGATATGGGGTGCCGACCGCTCCTACGAGCAGTACTTC
CDR3: CASSPIWGADRSYEQYF

V: TRBV2
D: .
J: TRBJ1-6
size: .
DNA: TGTGCCAGCATCCAGCGGGTAATTAATACACCCCTCCACTTT
CDR3: CASIQRVINTPLHF

V: TRBV13
D: .
J: TRBJ1-1
size: .
DNA: TGTGCCAGCCGGCCGGGGGAACCGAACACTGAAGCTTTCTTT
CDR3: CASRPGEPNTEAFF

V: TRBV5-1
D: TRBD1
J: TRBJ2-5
size: .
DNA: TGCGCCAGCAACACCGGGACAGGGGGCAGAGAGACCCAGTACTTC
CDR3: CASNTGTGGRETQYF

V: TRBV6-5
D: .
J: TRBJ2-2
size: .
DNA: TGTGCCTCCTTCGCCCGGCACACCGGGGAGCTGTTTTTT
CDR3: CASFARHTGELFF

V: TRBV11-2
D: .
J: TRBJ1-2
size: .
DNA: TGTGCCAGCAGCTCGGTAGAGGGACTAAGGGGAGGCTACACCTTC
CDR3: CASSSVEGLRGGYTF

V: TRBV5-1
D: .
J: TRBJ1-3
size: .
DNA: TGCGCCAGCAGTTTCGACTACAGCTCTGGAAACACCATATATTTT
CDR3: CASSFDYSSGNTIYF

V: TRBV5-1
D: .
J: TRBJ2-7
size: .
DNA: TGCGCCAGTAGGAGGGGGCAGGACGAGCAGTACTTC
CDR3: CASRRGQDEQYF

V: TRBV27
D: TRBD1
J: TRBJ1-2
size: .
DNA: TGTGCCAGCAGTTTAAAGAGGACAGGGGGCGTTGGCTACACCTTC
CDR3: CASSLKRTGGVGYTF

V: TRBV2
D: TRBD1
J: TRBJ2-7
size: .
DNA: TGTGCCAGCAGTGATGGGACAGGGTACGAGCAGTACTTC
CDR3: CASSDGTGYEQYF

V: TRBV10-3
D: .
J: TRBJ2-7
size: .
DNA: TGTGCCATCACGGCAGGGACGTATTACGAGCAGTACTTC
CDR3: CAITAGTYYEQYF

V: TRBV18
D: .
J: TRBJ1-6
size: once
DNA: TGTGCCAGCTCACCAGACCTTGGAAATTCACCCCTCCACTTT
CDR3: CASSPDLGNSPLHF

V: TRBV28
D: TRBD2
J: TRBJ2-5
size: .
DNA: TGTGCCAGCAGTTCCTTTACCTGGACTAGCGGGGGGGCGACGGAGACCCAGTACTTC
CDR3: CASSSFTWTSGGATETQYF

V: TRBV7-9
D: .
J: TRBJ1-1
size: .
DNA: TGTGCCAGCAGCGACGACATACAGGGTACGAGCACTGAAGCTTTCTTT
CDR3: CASSDDIQGTSTEAFF